This T cell receptor (beta chain) originates from a study of T cell responses to AZD1222 COVID-19 vaccine. Study results and caveats: Baseline seropositives among AZD1222 recipients totaled only five or six. Most donors were white British and more were female, and clonal diversity was possibly underestimated. Spike as a whole was targeted by vaccine-associated CD4 TCRs, dominant at 160-218 and 743-854.

Clones were read by immunoSEQ multiplex PCR, and TCRdb kept only the in-frame ones, dropping some. The sample records over 100,000 clones, 65% to 90% being singletons. The germline V gene encodes CDR1 SGHAT and CDR2 FQNNGV. Deletions cut 5 bases from V and 2 bases from J, with 13 bases between. The CDR3 spans 15 residues. Remarks on this clone: The antigen is not known.

The genes are TRBV11-2 and TRBJ2-1; D perhaps matches TRBD2 (6 bases). The sequencing used peripheral blood, collected 28 days after the second dose of the MenACWY control vaccine. This sequence originates from an adult who received the MenACWY meningococcal vaccine as a control. CDR3 residues: CASSLSGVPYNEQFF. The CDR3, as DNA: TGTGCCAGCAGCCTTTCGGGGGTACCCTACAATGAGCAGTTCTTC.